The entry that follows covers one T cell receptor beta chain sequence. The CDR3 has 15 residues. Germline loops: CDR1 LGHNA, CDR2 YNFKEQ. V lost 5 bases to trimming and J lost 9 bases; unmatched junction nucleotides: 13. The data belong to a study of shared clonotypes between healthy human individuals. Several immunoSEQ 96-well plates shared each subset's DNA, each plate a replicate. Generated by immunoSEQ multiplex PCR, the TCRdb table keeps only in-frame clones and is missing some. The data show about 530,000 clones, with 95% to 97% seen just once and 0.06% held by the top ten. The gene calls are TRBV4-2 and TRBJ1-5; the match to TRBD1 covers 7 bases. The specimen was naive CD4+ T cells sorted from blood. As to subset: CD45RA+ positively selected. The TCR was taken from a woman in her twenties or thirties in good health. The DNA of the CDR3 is TGTGCCAGCAGCTCGTACGACAGGGCCCGAGGGCCCCAGCATTTT. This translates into CASSSYDRARGPQHF.